The rows below give T cell receptor beta chains drawn from one sample of a study of T cell responses to AZD1222 COVID-19 vaccine. Sequencing used immunoSEQ multiplex PCR; TCRdb keeps in-frame clones, though not all of them. Among 100,000 or so clones listed, 85% to 90% were seen once. This material consisted of peripheral blood, taken on day 0 of AZD1222 vaccination. These receptors all come from an adult in good health. CDR3s leave out the opening cysteine and the closing phenylalanine or tryptophan.

V gene	J gene	CDR3 protein
TRBV7-9	TRBJ1-4	ASSLRGAREKLF
TRBV6-5	TRBJ1-5	AGGGQAGGQPQH
TRBV6-5	TRBJ1-3	ASSYSSSGGNTIY
TRBV7-7	TRBJ1-4	ASSLREGRGEKLF
TRBV18	TRBJ2-7	ASSPGTGASYEQY
TRBV19	TRBJ1-1	ASSIPGQGEAF
TRBV15	TRBJ1-6	ATSRDGGGGFGSPLH
TRBV5-4	TRBJ2-1	ASSLSRSSSYNEQF
TRBV9	TRBJ2-2	ASSSLWGADTGELF
TRBV6-6	TRBJ2-3	ASGWRSTDTQY
TRBV28	TRBJ1-1	ASRTGALMWNTEAF
TRBV27	TRBJ2-2	ASSQPGPADLGELF
TRBV15	TRBJ2-5	ATSRTGTGKKETQY
TRBV28	TRBJ2-7	ASRRTGPPYEQY
TRBV10-3	TRBJ2-1	AISVQGDEQF
TRBV15	TRBJ1-2	ATSRDSRRYGYT
TRBV30	TRBJ1-2	AAGTANYGYT